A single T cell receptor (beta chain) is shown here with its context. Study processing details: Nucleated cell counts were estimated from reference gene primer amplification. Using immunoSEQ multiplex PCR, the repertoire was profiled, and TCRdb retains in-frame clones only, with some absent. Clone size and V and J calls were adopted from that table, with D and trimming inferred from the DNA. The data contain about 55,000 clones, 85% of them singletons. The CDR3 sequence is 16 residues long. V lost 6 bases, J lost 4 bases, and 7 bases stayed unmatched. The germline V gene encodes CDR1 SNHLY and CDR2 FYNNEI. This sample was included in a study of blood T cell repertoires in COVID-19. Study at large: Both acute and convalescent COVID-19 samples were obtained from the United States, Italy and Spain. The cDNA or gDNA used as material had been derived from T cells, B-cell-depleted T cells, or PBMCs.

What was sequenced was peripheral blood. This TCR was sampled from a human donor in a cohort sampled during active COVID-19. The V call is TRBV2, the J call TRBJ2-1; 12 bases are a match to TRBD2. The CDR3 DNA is TGTGCCAGCAGGGCGGGGACTAGCGGGCCGTACAATGAGCAGTTCTTC. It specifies CASRAGTSGPYNEQFF.